The rows below give T cell receptor beta chains drawn from one sample of a study of PD-L1 blockade in urothelial cancer. The table came from immunoSEQ multiplex PCR; TCRdb's copy has only in-frame clones and leaves some out. This table holds approximately 110,000 clones, approximately 89% found once. The sample in question was PBMCs, obtained around atezolizumab (anti-PD-L1) treatment. The source is a man aged 55-75 years with urothelial cancer. Each CDR3 is given with its conserved first and last residue. A D gene is named only where the DNA matches it firmly. Some rows mark clone size as missing; the rest say once, few, many or name a class of expanded clone.

J: TRBJ2-7; size: NA; V: TRBV5-1; D: TRBD2; CDR3: CASSPGLAAPHEQYF; DNA: TGCGCCAGCAGCCCAGGTCTAGCGGCCCCCCACGAGCAGTACTTC
J: TRBJ1-2; size: NA; V: TRBV4-3; D: NA; CDR3: CASSQDNGEGVGYGYTF; DNA: TGCGCCAGCAGCCAAGATAACGGCGAGGGCGTCGGCTATGGCTACACCTTC
J: TRBJ1-5; size: NA; V: TRBV19; D: NA; CDR3: CASSPRTGGNQPQHF; DNA: TGTGCCAGTAGTCCTCGGACTGGGGGGAATCAGCCCCAGCATTTT
J: TRBJ2-5; size: NA; V: TRBV5-4; D: TRBD1; CDR3: CASSLETGGGLETQYF; DNA: TGTGCCAGCAGCTTGGAGACAGGGGGGGGATTAGAGACCCAGTACTTC
J: TRBJ2-1; size: NA; V: TRBV5-4; D: TRBD2; CDR3: CASSPRPGTSGSGEQFF; DNA: TGTGCCAGCAGCCCGCGACCTGGGACTAGCGGGAGCGGTGAGCAGTTCTTC
J: TRBJ2-3; size: NA; V: TRBV28; D: NA; CDR3: CASRKRDTRWDTQYF; DNA: TGTGCCAGCAGAAAACGGGACACAAGGTGGGATACGCAGTATTTT
J: TRBJ2-2; size: NA; V: TRBV6-5; D: NA; CDR3: CASLGRVRGELFF; DNA: TGTGCCAGCCTCGGCAGGGTGCGCGGGGAGCTGTTTTTT
J: TRBJ2-5; size: NA; V: TRBV7-9; D: NA; CDR3: CASSLGGGETQYF; DNA: TGTGCCAGCAGCCTAGGGGGGGGAGAGACCCAGTACTTC
J: TRBJ1-3; size: NA; V: TRBV4-3; D: NA; CDR3: CASSQELALNSGNTIYF; DNA: TGCGCCAGCAGCCAAGAATTAGCACTGAACTCTGGAAACACCATATATTTT
J: TRBJ1-5; size: NA; V: TRBV19; D: TRBD1; CDR3: CASSFEGSRGRVSNQPQHF; DNA: TGTGCCAGTAGTTTCGAGGGAAGCAGGGGGCGAGTAAGCAATCAGCCCCAGCATTTT
J: TRBJ2-1; size: NA; V: TRBV6-5; D: NA; CDR3: CASVQPGTYNEQFF; DNA: TGTGCCAGCGTACAACCCGGGACCTACAATGAGCAGTTCTTC
J: TRBJ2-5; size: NA; V: TRBV4-2; D: NA; CDR3: CASSSKVWQVSRETQYF; DNA: TGTGCCAGCAGCTCCAAAGTTTGGCAGGTAAGCCGAGAGACCCAGTACTTC
J: TRBJ1-5; size: NA; V: TRBV6-1; D: TRBD1; CDR3: CASSGQGKYNQPQHF; DNA: TGTGCCAGCAGCGGACAGGGAAAGTACAATCAGCCCCAGCATTTT
J: TRBJ2-3; size: NA; V: TRBV18; D: NA; CDR3: CASSLLTGGRRDTQYF; DNA: TGTGCCAGCTCCCTGCTTACGGGGGGCCGGAGGGATACGCAGTATTTT
J: TRBJ2-5; size: NA; V: TRBV7-2; D: NA; CDR3: CASSLVRGQETQYF; DNA: TGTGCCAGCAGCTTAGTCAGGGGCCAAGAGACCCAGTACTTC
J: TRBJ2-3; size: NA; V: TRBV19; D: NA; CDR3: CASRDGGRSRYF; DNA: TGTGCCAGTAGAGACGGAGGCCGAAGTCGGTATTTT
J: TRBJ2-1; size: NA; V: TRBV7-3; D: NA; CDR3: CASSLNVQNEQFF; DNA: TGTGCCAGCAGCTTAAATGTTCAGAATGAGCAGTTCTTC
J: TRBJ2-1; size: NA; V: TRBV11-2; D: NA; CDR3: CASSFSNEQFF; DNA: TGTGCCAGCAGCTTTAGCAATGAGCAGTTCTTC
J: TRBJ2-7; size: NA; V: TRBV19; D: TRBD1; CDR3: CASSLIGQGAYEQYF; DNA: TGTGCCAGTAGTCTCATTGGACAGGGGGCTTACGAGCAGTACTTC
J: TRBJ2-3; size: NA; V: TRBV29-1; D: NA; CDR3: CSVDGGEATDTQYF; DNA: TGCAGCGTTGACGGCGGGGAAGCCACAGATACGCAGTATTTT
J: TRBJ2-6; size: NA; V: TRBV30; D: NA; CDR3: CAWSVQAAGANVLTF; DNA: TGTGCCTGGAGTGTACAGGCAGCAGGGGCCAACGTCCTGACTTTC
J: TRBJ2-7; size: NA; V: TRBV2; D: NA; CDR3: CASGEGGGAYNEQYF; DNA: TGTGCCAGCGGTGAAGGTGGGGGGGCCTATAACGAGCAGTACTTC
J: TRBJ2-3; size: once; V: TRBV15; D: NA; CDR3: CATSRDRQVLGTDTQYF; DNA: TGTGCCACCAGCAGAGATAGACAGGTCTTGGGCACAGATACGCAGTATTTT
J: TRBJ1-2; size: NA; V: TRBV5-1; D: TRBD1; CDR3: CASSPGQVANYGYTF; DNA: TGCGCCAGCAGCCCTGGACAGGTAGCTAACTATGGCTACACCTTC
J: TRBJ2-5; size: NA; V: TRBV7-3; D: NA; CDR3: CASSLSGEETQYF; DNA: TGTGCCAGCAGCCTCTCCGGGGAAGAGACCCAGTACTTC
J: TRBJ2-7; size: NA; V: TRBV4-2; D: NA; CDR3: CASSPAGTPGREQYF; DNA: TGTGCCAGCAGCCCGGCCGGGACCCCGGGGAGGGAGCAGTACTTC
J: TRBJ2-7; size: NA; V: TRBV29-1; D: TRBD1; CDR3: CSVDRTGSYEQYF; DNA: TGCAGCGTTGACCGGACAGGCTCCTACGAGCAGTACTTC
J: TRBJ2-1; size: once; V: TRBV7-3; D: TRBD2; CDR3: CASTTSGGSYNEQFF; DNA: TGTGCCAGCACCACTAGCGGGGGATCCTACAATGAGCAGTTCTTC
J: TRBJ2-1; size: once; V: TRBV5-5; D: TRBD2; CDR3: CASSALAAGGPGNEQFF; DNA: TGTGCCAGCAGCGCATTGGCGGCGGGAGGGCCGGGCAATGAGCAGTTCTTC
J: TRBJ1-2; size: NA; V: TRBV30; D: NA; CDR3: CAGRDTETGYGYTF; DNA: TGTGCCGGCCGGGACACCGAAACGGGGTATGGCTACACCTTC
J: TRBJ2-3; size: NA; V: TRBV6-5; D: TRBD2; CDR3: CASSPITSGADTQYF; DNA: TGTGCCAGCAGCCCTATTACTAGCGGGGCAGATACGCAGTATTTT
J: TRBJ2-1; size: NA; V: TRBV5-6; D: NA; CDR3: CASSSRALALSYNEQFF; DNA: TGTGCCAGCAGCTCCCGGGCTCTAGCGCTCTCCTACAATGAGCAGTTCTTC
J: TRBJ2-3; size: NA; V: TRBV7-3; D: NA; CDR3: CASSLLLTDTQYF; DNA: TGTGCCAGCAGCCTACTTCTCACAGATACGCAGTATTTT
J: TRBJ2-3; size: NA; V: TRBV4-3; D: NA; CDR3: CASSQERGTGGADTQYF; DNA: TGCGCCAGCAGCCAAGAGCGAGGTACAGGGGGGGCAGATACGCAGTATTTT